The entry that follows covers one T cell receptor beta chain sequence. The antigen is unknown. This record comes from a study of cytomegalovirus exposure and HLA in healthy donors. The study, taken as a whole, reports: There were a few CMV-associated chains whose specificity for CMV antigens was confirmed in vitro. A list of 150 to 200 TCR beta chains associated with cytomegalovirus was given. Using the classifier, cytomegalovirus status was reportedly diagnosed with high specificity and sensitivity. One later analysis, an examination of the 120 or so validation repertoires, found that first-cohort TCR clusters tended to co-occur in them.

Assay: immunoSEQ multiplex PCR; the TCRdb copy retains only in-frame clones and omits some. Of about 72,000 clones listed, around 95% were seen once; the top ten hold 0.6% to 0.8%. Germline lookup yields CDR1 LNHDA and CDR2 SQIVND (reference sequence). The CDR3 spans 17 residues. The J segment lost 5 bases and the V segment lost 1 base, leaving 5 bases of the junction unmatched. Source material: PBMCs. The sequence was obtained from a young woman in good health and CMV-seronegative. This chain uses TRBV19 with TRBJ2-1; 13 bases are a match to TRBD2. This CDR3 is CASSIGLAGGKNNEQFF. In DNA form, the CDR3 reads TGTGCCAGTAGTATAGGACTAGCGGGGGGAAAAAACAATGAGCAGTTCTTC.